Sequencing of this TCR beta chain was carried out in a study of cytomegalovirus exposure and HLA in healthy donors (dated by TCRdb to the late 2010s). For the wider study: In an earlier analysis of fewer than 750 of the donors, roughly 300 Gb of sequence data and 120 million or so unique TCR beta sequences from about 179 million T cells were reported. High-throughput TCR immunosequencing, statistical association of individual TCRs with disease status, and machine learning were combined to predict cytomegalovirus infection status. Every discovery cohort repertoire had been produced on one sequencing platform. The study profiled the T cell repertoires of hundreds of subjects by immunosequencing and related them to cytomegalovirus serostatus. Typing coverage differed by locus: A, B, C, DRB1 and DQB1 were typed in roughly 629-630 donors, DQA1 in roughly 500, DPA1 in 606, and DPB1 in 472. Genome-wide SNP genotypes for about 60% of the roughly 700 donors were used in a later genetic analysis, which treated that subset as a discovery cohort. Along with the roughly 670-subject first cohort, a separate validation cohort of over a hundred different subjects was used. Rather than drawing on any new phenotypic data, the later analysis identified candidate immune exposures from TCR beta sequences and the way those sequences occurred across donors. The study aimed to test whether signatures of past pathogen exposure could be identified by cataloging public T cell receptors. Donor age, sex, ethnicity and CMV serostatus were compiled together with the repertoire data. HLA typing included class I and class II loci at four-digit resolution. A later analysis re-examined previously published TCR beta repertoires from more than 600 donors and added high-resolution HLA genotyping to investigate patterns of TCR occurrence. Among the roughly 400 genotyped donors, around 81% belonged to the genetic ancestry cluster associated with self-reported Caucasian donors. An earlier analysis of 587 of the donors used high-throughput TCR beta sequencing to judge whether each TCR beta V gene segment behaved as functional or pseudogenic. On average, about 240,000 unique TCR beta nucleotide sequences were sequenced per donor among 398 genotyped donors of the cohort, with roughly a sixth of those sequences being non-productive. An early release covering just under 650 HLA-typed donors comprised approximately 290 gigabases of sequencing data and around 85 million unique TCR sequences. Four to six DR-DQ haplotypes were handled as single units for association and clustering, since linkage in the cohort was strong.

For this clone: Its antigen has not been determined. Base qualities are not provided; no much larger clone lies one nucleotide away.

The cohort comprised 710 or so healthy bone marrow donors. At the time of sampling, all cohort members were nominally healthy, though unrecorded immune exposures were likely present. The donor was CMV seronegative and belonged to the group of over 350 seronegative cohort members. A peripheral blood sample was collected from each donor, and TCR beta sequencing was performed on peripheral blood mononuclear cells. The Qiagen DNeasy Blood Extraction Kit was used to extract genomic DNA from the blood cell samples. General findings and caveats noted by the study authors: In this cohort, only TCR beta chains were sequenced, and detectable features were limited by the absence of alpha or paired-chain data. Broadly in line with IMGT annotations, most TCR beta V segments showed up in productive rearrangements about 87% or about 30% of the time in an earlier analysis of roughly 590 of the donors. In a later analysis, some 17,000 TCR beta sequences were associated with specific HLA alleles at a false discovery rate of 0.05. V-gene and J-gene trimming of TCR beta chains was associated with a missense DCLRE1C variant in a later genetic analysis, and the association was replicated in an independent cohort. The presence/absence analyses assumed that sequencing depth was roughly uniform across donors, and that assumption may not be true. In vitro tests confirmed that a few of the cytomegalovirus-associated TCR beta chains recognize cytomegalovirus antigens. A cluster of highly shared sequence variants was judged likely to be a technical artifact of the sequencing pipeline. Some IMGT-functional V segments, including TRBV6-2 and TRBV6-3, could not be told apart with the 87-base-pair reads, so those segments were excluded. While some public TCRs were present in many individuals, most TCR sequences turned up only very rarely across donors. Assigning TCR associations to individual alleles was difficult when HLA alleles, especially DR and DQ, strongly co-occurred. The study listed 150 to 200 TCR beta chains as associated with cytomegalovirus. Linkage disequilibrium might explain the correlated functional status among segregating V segments, but an unknown experimental factor could not be ruled out. Because counts were too low, seventeen rarely observed V segments, including chromosome 9 orphons, were left out of the earlier analysis of about 620 of the donors. For the cohort, immune exposure information was limited to CMV serostatus. The authors suggested that the approach could potentially be extended to other disease states and immunological phenotypes. In a later analysis, TCR association rates were found to vary across HLA loci, with the most associated TCRs seen for DRB1 alleles and the fewest for HLA-C alleles. In both the original and validation cohorts, the classifier was reported to diagnose cytomegalovirus status with high specificity and sensitivity. Most CMV-associated TCR beta chains appeared to be HLA-restricted in a later analysis, and the HLA associations seemed to be driven largely by CMV exposure. A later genetic analysis reported fewer N-insertions in productive TCRs among donors in an Asian-associated ancestry cluster than the roughly 700-donor mean. HLA typing was unavailable for some donors at each locus, so association tests used only the typed subset. In a later analysis, HLA-associated TCR beta chains showed more clonal expansion and lower generation probabilities than non-associated chains that were equally common. According to a later analysis, parvovirus B19, influenza, CMV and Epstein-Barr virus appeared linked to several top co-occurrence clusters. A further reported finding was that TCR beta sequences accurately predicted the HLA-A and HLA-B alleles for most subjects in the first cohort.

Taken from cysteine to phenylalanine, the CDR3 has 18 residues. Only the CDR3 DNA is retained, 54 bases long and in frame from the first base. Based on the germline V gene (reference sequence), the CDR1 and CDR2 sequences are LNHDA and SQIVND. The germline V and J ends show losses of 5 bases and 2 bases respectively, and no gene match explains 11 bases of the junction. The method behind the library was the immunoSEQ multiplex PCR assay. A mixture of 60 forward primers for TCR Vbeta segments and 13 reverse primers for TCR Jbeta segments was used in the multiplex PCR. Amplification of the CDR3 region of rearranged TCR beta genes was performed with a multiplex PCR assay on genomic DNA. The Illumina HiSeq System was used to sequence the amplified TCR beta libraries as 87-base-pair reads. Processing in the source paper ran as follows. In a later analysis, approximately 74 million unique TCR beta chains were counted across the approximately 670 repertoires, and around 10 million of these chains were shared by at least two donors. To remove PCR and sequencing errors, raw reads were error-corrected and collapsed into unique sequences using a nearest-neighbor algorithm that merged closely related sequences. Alignment of CDR3 sequences to IMGT reference sequences was used to assign V, D and J gene segments. For a sequence to be retained, at least a six-nucleotide match to both a V gene segment and a J gene segment was required. Rearrangements were classified as productive when the CDR3 lacked stop codons and remained in frame with V and J, and all other rearrangements were classified as non-productive. CDR3 was defined by IMGT convention, running from the second conserved V-encoded cysteine to the conserved J-encoded phenylalanine. The earlier analysis of about 530 of the donors excluded any sequence lacking an unambiguous match to a single V gene segment. In an earlier analysis of 587 of the donors, V segments were called functional above 56.7% productive rearrangements and were called segregating when the between-donor standard deviation exceeded 5%. A statistical classification framework was built for diagnosing cytomegalovirus status from the catalog of TCR beta chain sequences. In a later analysis, TCR nucleotide sequences were compared against IMGT/GENE-DB human TR gene sequences so that V and J genes could be assigned. Using the TCRdist pipeline, a later analysis assigned CDR3 sequences along with most-parsimonious VDJ recombination scenarios. In a later analysis, each TCR beta chain was defined by its CDR3 amino acid sequence together with its V-gene family, and reads lacking a unique V-gene family were excluded. A later analysis removed several hundred highly shared, low-generation-probability nucleotide sequences to deal with suspected cross-contamination and a sequencing artifact. A later analysis calculated a clonal expansion index for each public chain from normalized within-repertoire ranks of inferred template counts. In a later analysis, generation probabilities were computed with a VDJ recombination model fitted to out-of-frame rearrangements, and the resulting probabilities were checked against IGoR. Hypergeometric tests were used in a later analysis to score TCR-TCR, TCR-HLA and TCR-CMV co-occurrence, with a repertoire-size bias correction applied to the TCR pairs. To estimate false discovery rates, a later analysis permuted the HLA or CMV assignments 20 times. A later analysis grouped co-occurring TCRs with DBSCAN, adding TCRdist sequence similarity when clustering within HLA-allele-positive subsets. Repertoires with fewer than 30,000 or more than 120,000 public chains, plus five repertoires with anomalous nucleotide sharing, were excluded from co-occurrence clustering. This is the immuneACCESS table as TCRdb keeps it, with only in-frame sequences that have V and J called. A part of the clones is gone; compared with another copy, unresolved V genes explain less than half, and the rest is unexplained. Clone size and the V and J calls come from that table; the DNA yielded D and trimming. For this sample the table gives over 140,000 clones, of which 80% were detected only once. Around 2.5% of the sample is held by the ten biggest clonotypes.

The chain uses TRBV19 and TRBJ2-7; TRBD2 lines up with 14 middle nucleotides. The specimen was PBMCs. This receptor was identified in a man between 50 and 59 years old in good health and CMV-seronegative. The CDR3 protein sequence reads: CASSPGGTSGSWPYEQYF. The DNA sequence is as follows: TGTGCCAGTAGTCCGGGTGGGACTAGCGGGAGTTGGCCCTACGAGCAGTACTTC.